This T cell receptor beta chain was obtained from a study of blood T cell repertoires in COVID-19. Study background: Sites in the United States, Italy and Spain provided acute and convalescent COVID-19 samples. Sample material is recorded as cDNA or gDNA derived from T cells, B-cell-depleted T cells, or PBMCs.

Per the original methods: Amplified reference gene primers provided the basis for estimating nucleated cell counts. Repertoires were generated with immunoSEQ multiplex PCR, while TCRdb's copy carries only in-frame clones and drops some. V, J and clone size were drawn from that table, and D and trimming were deduced from the DNA. The repertoire holds around 280,000 clones, 90% seen once, with about 1.7% in the top ten. This clone was seen just once. Those who participated ranged in age from about 18 to 89 years and resided in some 24 US areas. This TCR derives from a young woman with acute COVID-19. Material: PBMCs or T cells enriched from blood (not recorded which).

Here the CDR3 reads CASSQQGDYGYTF. CDR3 in DNA: TGCGCCAGCAGCCAACAGGGGGACTATGGCTACACCTTC. This rearrangement joins TRBV5-1 to TRBJ1-2; 8 bases match TRBD1. V trimming: 4 bases; J trimming: 3 bases; junction bases outside the gene matches: 2. This CDR3 comprises 13 residues. Germline lookup yields CDR1 SGHRS and CDR2 YFSETQ.